This T cell receptor beta chain was sequenced in a study of T cell responses to AZD1222 COVID-19 vaccine. Regarding this clone: Antigen unknown. The junction departs from the called germline gene at one end, perhaps through a read error.

The CDR3 runs 12 residues. The germline CDR1 and CDR2 sequences are GTSNPN and SVGIG (reference sequence). The assay was immunoSEQ multiplex PCR, and TCRdb's table has in-frame clones only and misses some. Of over 100,000 clones detected, approximately 90% appear once; the ten largest clones hold 8.4%. Study-level results: In all cases, repertoires were sampled only after the peak T cell response.

The chain combines TRBV30 with TRBJ2-7, with D possibly being TRBD2 (6 bases). This material consisted of peripheral blood, taken on day 0 of AZD1222 vaccination. The TCR was taken from an adult in good health. Here the CDR3 DNA reads TGTGCCTGGGCCCCCGGGCGGGACCTGCGACACTTC. It is translated as CAWAPGRDLRHF.